Described below is a single T cell receptor (beta chain) sequence and its context. What it binds is not known. The sample is drawn from a study of molecular identifiers for immune sequencing clone quantification. TCRdb itself ran the PCR reads through MiXCR, one entry per CDR3 protein. The sample has tens of thousands of distinct CDR3 sequences, roughly 17% seen once. This CDR3 has 14 amino acids. V lost 0 bases and J 5 bases, leaving 10 bases between the germline ends. Germline V gene lookup returns CDR1 LGHNA and CDR2 YSLEER. The study's findings and limits: In CMV-specific effectors, clones above 20 copies held over 99% of molecules; naive, under 1%. Spiked Jurkat TCR RNA originating from one cell could reportedly be identified amid approximately 900,000 naive cells.

The TCR was taken from a human donor in good health. Some libraries in this study had Jurkat cell RNA spiked in. The chain uses TRBV4-3 and TRBJ1-1; D is unclear. Source material: naive CD8+ T cells from blood, with Jurkat cell RNA spiked in. As to subset: FACS-sorted CD8+CD4-CCR7+CD45RA+ naive T cells. CDR3 in amino acids: CASSQDGSGTEAFF. The CDR3 region has the DNA TGCGCCAGCAGCCAAGACGGATCGGGGACTGAAGCTTTCTTT.